Listed below are T cell receptor beta chains from one sample, sequenced in a study of cytomegalovirus exposure and HLA in healthy donors. TCRdb's copy holds only in-frame clones and misses some; the assay was immunoSEQ multiplex PCR. Of 200,000 to 250,000 clones detected, 80% to 85% appear once; the ten largest clones hold 2.7%. Sequenced input: PBMCs. These receptors were obtained from a woman aged 40 to 50 in good health and CMV-seronegative. Each CDR3 is given with its conserved first and last residue. Fields, in order: J gene, D gene, V gene, clone size, CDR3 protein, CDR3 DNA. A D gene is named only where the DNA matches it firmly. Not every row has a clone size; where given, it reads once, few, many or a size class.

j_call: TRBJ2-3
d_call: NA
v_call: TRBV9
clone_size: NA
cdr3_aa: CASSVLTVDTQYF
cdr3_nt: TGTGCCAGCAGCGTCCTCACTGTAGATACGCAGTATTTT

j_call: TRBJ1-3
d_call: NA
v_call: TRBV7-9
clone_size: NA
cdr3_aa: CASSLSLLSGNTIYF
cdr3_nt: TGTGCCAGCAGCTTAAGCTTGTTGTCTGGAAACACCATATATTTT

j_call: TRBJ1-1
d_call: NA
v_call: TRBV4-1
clone_size: NA
cdr3_aa: CASSQVVEVYTEAFF
cdr3_nt: TGCGCCAGCAGCCAAGTTGTCGAGGTGTACACTGAAGCTTTCTTT

j_call: TRBJ2-5
d_call: TRBD1
v_call: TRBV7-2
clone_size: NA
cdr3_aa: CASSFLTGGETQYF
cdr3_nt: TGTGCCAGCAGCTTTCTGACAGGGGGGGAGACCCAGTACTTC

j_call: TRBJ1-4
d_call: NA
v_call: TRBV4-1
clone_size: NA
cdr3_aa: CASSQARGDYPEKLFF
cdr3_nt: TGCGCCAGCAGCCAAGCTCGGGGAGACTATCCTGAAAAACTGTTTTTT

j_call: TRBJ1-2
d_call: TRBD1
v_call: TRBV5-1
clone_size: NA
cdr3_aa: CASSSGTGGRNGYTF
cdr3_nt: TGCGCCAGCAGCTCCGGGACAGGGGGCAGGAATGGCTACACCTTC

j_call: TRBJ2-7
d_call: NA
v_call: TRBV29-1
clone_size: NA
cdr3_aa: CSVEEGHRVTSEQYF
cdr3_nt: TGCAGCGTTGAAGAAGGTCACAGGGTCACCTCCGAGCAGTACTTC

j_call: TRBJ1-5
d_call: NA
v_call: TRBV27
clone_size: NA
cdr3_aa: CASSFYGQPQHF
cdr3_nt: TGTGCCAGCAGTTTTTACGGTCAGCCCCAGCATTTT

j_call: TRBJ2-1
d_call: TRBD1
v_call: TRBV27
clone_size: NA
cdr3_aa: CASSLFVTGAREQFF
cdr3_nt: TGTGCCAGCAGCCTATTTGTCACAGGGGCAAGGGAGCAGTTCTTC

j_call: TRBJ2-7
d_call: TRBD1
v_call: TRBV5-6
clone_size: NA
cdr3_aa: CASRSGQGSYEQYF
cdr3_nt: TGTGCCAGCAGGTCAGGACAGGGGTCCTACGAGCAGTACTTC

j_call: TRBJ1-2
d_call: NA
v_call: TRBV28
clone_size: NA
cdr3_aa: CASSPITVIYGYTF
cdr3_nt: TGTGCCAGCAGTCCTATCACCGTCATCTATGGCTACACCTTC

j_call: TRBJ1-2
d_call: NA
v_call: TRBV10-3
clone_size: NA
cdr3_aa: CAIGSPLGGYTF
cdr3_nt: TGTGCCATCGGGAGCCCGTTGGGGGGCTACACCTTC

j_call: TRBJ2-1
d_call: NA
v_call: TRBV7-9
clone_size: NA
cdr3_aa: CASSSDEQFF
cdr3_nt: TGTGCCAGCAGCTCTGATGAGCAGTTCTTC

j_call: TRBJ2-5
d_call: NA
v_call: TRBV5-1
clone_size: once
cdr3_aa: CASRMSGLPQETQYF
cdr3_nt: TGCGCCAGCAGAATGAGCGGGCTCCCCCAAGAGACCCAGTACTTC

j_call: TRBJ1-2
d_call: NA
v_call: TRBV25-1
clone_size: NA
cdr3_aa: CASSGGPGSGYTF
cdr3_nt: TGTGCCAGCAGTGGGGGGCCTGGATCTGGCTACACCTTC

j_call: TRBJ2-7
d_call: TRBD2
v_call: TRBV7-9
clone_size: once
cdr3_aa: CASSLGGLAAYEQYF
cdr3_nt: TGTGCCAGCAGCTTGGGGGGACTAGCGGCGTACGAGCAGTACTTC

j_call: TRBJ1-3
d_call: NA
v_call: TRBV5-1
clone_size: NA
cdr3_aa: CASSFTRLDSGNTIYF
cdr3_nt: TGCGCCAGCAGCTTTACAAGACTCGACTCTGGAAACACCATATATTTT

j_call: TRBJ2-1
d_call: NA
v_call: TRBV7-3
clone_size: NA
cdr3_aa: CASSLERSNEQFF
cdr3_nt: TGTGCCAGCAGCTTAGAGAGGTCCAATGAGCAGTTCTTC

j_call: TRBJ1-4
d_call: NA
v_call: TRBV19
clone_size: NA
cdr3_aa: CASSYGIEKLFF
cdr3_nt: TGTGCCAGCTCTTACGGGATTGAAAAACTGTTTTTT

j_call: TRBJ2-5
d_call: NA
v_call: TRBV21-1
clone_size: NA
cdr3_aa: CASSKSWRRGETQYF
cdr3_nt: TGTGCCAGCAGCAAATCGTGGCGGCGGGGAGAGACCCAGTACTTC

j_call: TRBJ1-5
d_call: NA
v_call: TRBV12-5
clone_size: few
cdr3_aa: CASGLGTHNQPQHF
cdr3_nt: TGTGCTAGTGGTTTGGGCACTCACAATCAGCCCCAGCATTTT

j_call: TRBJ2-3
d_call: NA
v_call: TRBV13
clone_size: once
cdr3_aa: CASSLSYTDTQYF
cdr3_nt: TGTGCCAGCAGCTTATCCTACACAGATACGCAGTATTTT

j_call: TRBJ2-2
d_call: NA
v_call: TRBV6-5
clone_size: NA
cdr3_aa: CASSWEDTGELFF
cdr3_nt: TGTGCCAGCAGTTGGGAGGACACCGGGGAGCTGTTTTTT

j_call: TRBJ1-1
d_call: NA
v_call: TRBV28
clone_size: once
cdr3_aa: CASSFGGNTEAFF
cdr3_nt: TGTGCCAGCAGTTTCGGGGGGAACACTGAAGCTTTCTTT

j_call: TRBJ1-2
d_call: NA
v_call: TRBV18
clone_size: NA
cdr3_aa: CASSPGGDGYTF
cdr3_nt: TGTGCCAGCTCACCAGGGGGCGATGGCTACACCTTC

j_call: TRBJ1-5
d_call: TRBD1
v_call: TRBV29-1
clone_size: NA
cdr3_aa: CSAGTGLDQPQHF
cdr3_nt: TGCAGCGCAGGGACAGGGTTGGATCAGCCCCAGCATTTT

j_call: TRBJ1-1
d_call: NA
v_call: TRBV28
clone_size: NA
cdr3_aa: CASRPYDSNTEAFF
cdr3_nt: TGTGCCAGCAGGCCCTACGATTCGAACACTGAAGCTTTCTTT

j_call: TRBJ2-7
d_call: TRBD2
v_call: TRBV2
clone_size: NA
cdr3_aa: CASSGRGSGYEQYF
cdr3_nt: TGTGCCAGCAGCGGGAGGGGGTCGGGCTACGAGCAGTACTTC

j_call: TRBJ2-7
d_call: NA
v_call: TRBV27
clone_size: NA
cdr3_aa: CASSLHGQDYEQYF
cdr3_nt: TGTGCCAGCAGTTTACATGGGCAGGACTACGAGCAGTACTTC

j_call: TRBJ1-2
d_call: TRBD1
v_call: TRBV28
clone_size: NA
cdr3_aa: CASRPGTGPLGYTF
cdr3_nt: TGTGCCAGCAGGCCCGGGACAGGACCACTCGGCTACACCTTC

j_call: TRBJ1-4
d_call: NA
v_call: TRBV6-1
clone_size: few
cdr3_aa: CASITRPRDIQKLFF
cdr3_nt: TGTGCCAGCATCACACGACCCCGGGACATCCAAAAACTGTTTTTT

j_call: TRBJ2-7
d_call: NA
v_call: TRBV4-2
clone_size: NA
cdr3_aa: CASSPLGQGRAYEQYF
cdr3_nt: TGTGCCAGCAGCCCCCTGGGGCAGGGGCGTGCCTACGAGCAGTACTTC

j_call: TRBJ2-1
d_call: NA
v_call: TRBV14
clone_size: NA
cdr3_aa: CASSHDRPTYNEQFF
cdr3_nt: TGTGCCAGCAGCCACGACAGACCAACCTACAATGAGCAGTTCTTC

j_call: TRBJ1-4
d_call: TRBD1
v_call: TRBV7-6
clone_size: NA
cdr3_aa: CASSPGGPANEKLFF
cdr3_nt: TGTGCCAGCAGCCCAGGGGGGCCGGCTAATGAAAAACTGTTTTTT

j_call: TRBJ1-4
d_call: NA
v_call: TRBV2
clone_size: few
cdr3_aa: CASSEQLNEKLFF
cdr3_nt: TGTGCCAGCAGTGAACAGTTAAATGAAAAACTGTTTTTT

j_call: TRBJ1-1
d_call: NA
v_call: TRBV7-7
clone_size: NA
cdr3_aa: CASSLGAGTEAFF
cdr3_nt: TGTGCCAGCAGCTTAGGGGCGGGCACTGAAGCTTTCTTT

j_call: TRBJ2-5
d_call: TRBD2
v_call: TRBV19
clone_size: NA
cdr3_aa: CASSRTSGRTEETQYF
cdr3_nt: TGTGCCAGTAGCCGAACTAGCGGGAGGACGGAAGAGACCCAGTACTTC

j_call: TRBJ1-4
d_call: TRBD1
v_call: TRBV4-1
clone_size: NA
cdr3_aa: CASSQVGTGGEKLFF
cdr3_nt: TGCGCCAGCAGCCAAGTGGGGACAGGGGGGGAAAAACTGTTTTTT

j_call: TRBJ1-1
d_call: NA
v_call: TRBV10-3
clone_size: NA
cdr3_aa: CAISELPGSNTEAFF
cdr3_nt: TGTGCCATCAGTGAGTTACCAGGTTCGAACACTGAAGCTTTCTTT

j_call: TRBJ2-1
d_call: TRBD1
v_call: TRBV27
clone_size: NA
cdr3_aa: CASRPTGGVWFF
cdr3_nt: TGTGCCAGCAGACCAACAGGGGGCGTGTGGTTCTTC

j_call: TRBJ2-5
d_call: NA
v_call: TRBV27
clone_size: NA
cdr3_aa: CASSPPYQYF
cdr3_nt: TGTGCCAGCAGCCCTCCCTACCAGTACTTC

j_call: TRBJ2-6
d_call: NA
v_call: TRBV23-1
clone_size: NA
cdr3_aa: CASARPAFSVNVLTF
cdr3_nt: TGCGCCAGCGCGAGGCCCGCTTTTAGTGTCAACGTCCTGACTTTC

j_call: TRBJ2-7
d_call: NA
v_call: TRBV7-2
clone_size: once
cdr3_aa: CASSGGTDFSQEQYF
cdr3_nt: TGTGCCAGCAGCGGGGGGACAGATTTCTCCCAGGAGCAGTACTTC

j_call: TRBJ2-7
d_call: NA
v_call: TRBV10-3
clone_size: NA
cdr3_aa: CAISDQLTFDTYEQYF
cdr3_nt: TGTGCCATCAGTGACCAACTAACATTTGATACCTACGAGCAGTACTTC

j_call: TRBJ2-7
d_call: NA
v_call: TRBV5-1
clone_size: few
cdr3_aa: CASSLGSAGAGYEQYF
cdr3_nt: TGCGCCAGCAGCTTGGGGTCGGCAGGGGCAGGCTACGAGCAGTACTTC

j_call: TRBJ2-1
d_call: NA
v_call: TRBV4-2
clone_size: NA
cdr3_aa: CASSQDLVGSLNEQFF
cdr3_nt: TGTGCCAGCAGCCAAGATCTAGTCGGGAGCTTAAATGAGCAGTTCTTC

j_call: TRBJ1-2
d_call: NA
v_call: TRBV5-1
clone_size: NA
cdr3_aa: CASSSQGSSMGYTF
cdr3_nt: TGCGCCAGCAGCAGCCAGGGCTCCTCTATGGGCTACACCTTC

j_call: TRBJ1-1
d_call: TRBD1
v_call: TRBV7-9
clone_size: NA
cdr3_aa: CSSSLAPGQGTTEAFF
cdr3_nt: TGTTCCAGCAGCTTAGCGCCGGGACAGGGGACCACTGAAGCTTTCTTT

j_call: TRBJ1-1
d_call: NA
v_call: TRBV19
clone_size: NA
cdr3_aa: CASSMSGLTEAFF
cdr3_nt: TGTGCCAGTAGTATGTCGGGATTGACTGAAGCTTTCTTT

j_call: TRBJ2-3
d_call: NA
v_call: TRBV6-1
clone_size: NA
cdr3_aa: CASSVARRTTDTQYF
cdr3_nt: TGTGCCAGCAGTGTGGCCAGACGGACAACAGATACGCAGTATTTT

j_call: TRBJ1-2
d_call: TRBD1
v_call: TRBV6-4
clone_size: NA
cdr3_aa: CASSARTGDYAYTF
cdr3_nt: TGTGCCAGCAGCGCGCGGACAGGGGACTATGCCTACACCTTC

j_call: TRBJ2-7
d_call: NA
v_call: TRBV5-4
clone_size: NA
cdr3_aa: CASSRLSGRGYEQYF
cdr3_nt: TGTGCCAGCAGCCGTCTTTCGGGCAGGGGCTACGAGCAGTACTTC

j_call: TRBJ2-5
d_call: TRBD2
v_call: TRBV27
clone_size: NA
cdr3_aa: CASTPQAGGIWETQYF
cdr3_nt: TGTGCCAGCACCCCTCAAGCGGGGGGGATATGGGAGACCCAGTACTTC